The following is a T cell receptor beta chain sequence with its context. This record comes from a study of blood T cell repertoires in COVID-19. Whole-study context: Sites in the United States, Italy and Spain provided acute and convalescent COVID-19 samples. Sample material is recorded as cDNA or gDNA derived from T cells, B-cell-depleted T cells, or PBMCs.

Unmatched junction bases numbered 6, after V lost 4 bases and J lost 5 bases. Germline V lookup: CDR1 LGHDT, CDR2 YNNKEL (reference sequence). CDR3 size: 15 residues. Repertoires were generated with immunoSEQ multiplex PCR, while TCRdb's copy carries only in-frame clones and drops some. The repertoire includes approximately 250,000 clones, 84% of them detected once, and 4.2% sits in the top ten. Sequencing was performed on peripheral blood. The clonotype originates from a man between 60 and 75 years old with acute or convalescent COVID-19. The chain carries TRBV3-1 (or the pseudogene TRBV3-2) and TRBJ2-5; 11 positions agree with TRBD2. Written as DNA, the CDR3 is TGTGCCAGCAGCCCGTTAGCGGGGGGGCGGGAGACCCAGTACTTC. Translating gives CASSPLAGGRETQYF.